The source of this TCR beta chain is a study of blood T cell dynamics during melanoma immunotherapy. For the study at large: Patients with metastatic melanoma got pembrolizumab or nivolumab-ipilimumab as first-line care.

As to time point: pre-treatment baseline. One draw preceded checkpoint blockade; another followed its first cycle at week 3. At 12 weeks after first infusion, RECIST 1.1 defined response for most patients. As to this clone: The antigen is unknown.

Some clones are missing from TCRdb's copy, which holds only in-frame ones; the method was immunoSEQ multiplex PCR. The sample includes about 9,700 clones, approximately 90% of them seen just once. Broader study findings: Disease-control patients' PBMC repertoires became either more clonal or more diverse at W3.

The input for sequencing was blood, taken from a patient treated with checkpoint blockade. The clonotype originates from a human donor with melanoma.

The CDR3 loop is CASSLTASGANVLTF. The CDR3 DNA is TGTGCCAGCAGCTTGACGGCTTCTGGGGCCAACGTCCTGACTTTC. V is TRBV5-5 and J is TRBJ2-6; D gene uncertain. Trimming took 1 base from V and 1 from J, leaving 6 bases between them. The CDR3 is made up of 15 amino acids. The germline V gene encodes CDR1 SGHKS and CDR2 YYEKEE (reference sequence).